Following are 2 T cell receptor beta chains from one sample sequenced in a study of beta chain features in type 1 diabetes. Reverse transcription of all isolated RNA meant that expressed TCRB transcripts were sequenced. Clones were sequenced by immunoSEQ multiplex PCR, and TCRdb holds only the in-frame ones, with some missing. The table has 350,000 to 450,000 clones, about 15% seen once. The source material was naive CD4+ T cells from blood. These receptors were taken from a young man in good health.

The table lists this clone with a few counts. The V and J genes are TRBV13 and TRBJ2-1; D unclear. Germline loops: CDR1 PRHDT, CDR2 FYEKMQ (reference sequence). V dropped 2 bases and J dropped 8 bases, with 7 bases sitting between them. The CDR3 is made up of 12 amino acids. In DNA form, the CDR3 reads TGTGCCAGCAGCTTACGAGGTGATGAGCAGTTCTTC. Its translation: CASSLRGDEQFF.

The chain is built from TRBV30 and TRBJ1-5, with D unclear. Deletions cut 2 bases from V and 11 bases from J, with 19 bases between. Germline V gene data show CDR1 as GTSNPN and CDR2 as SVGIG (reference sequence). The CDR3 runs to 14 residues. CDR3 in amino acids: CAWSKTGSFVSQHF. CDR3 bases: TGTGCCTGGAGTAAGACTGGTTCGTTTGTGTCCCAGCATTTT.